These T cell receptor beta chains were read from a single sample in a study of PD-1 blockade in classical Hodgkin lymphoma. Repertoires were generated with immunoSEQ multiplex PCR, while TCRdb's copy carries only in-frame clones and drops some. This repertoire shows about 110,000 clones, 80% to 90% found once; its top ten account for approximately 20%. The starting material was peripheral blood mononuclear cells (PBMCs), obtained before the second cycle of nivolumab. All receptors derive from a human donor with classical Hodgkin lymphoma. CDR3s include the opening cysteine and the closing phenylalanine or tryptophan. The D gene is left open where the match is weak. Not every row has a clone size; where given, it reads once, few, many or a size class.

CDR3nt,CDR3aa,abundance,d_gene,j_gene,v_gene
TGCAGCGCGTCCGGGACTAGGTCCGGGGAGCTGTTTTTT,CSASGTRSGELFF,.,TRBD2,TRBJ2-2,TRBV29-1
TGTGCCAGCAGCGCCCCAGGGTTTGGCTACACCTTC,CASSAPGFGYTF,.,.,TRBJ1-2,TRBV28
TGTGCCTGGAGCATGGACAGGGACTGGGGCTACACCTTC,CAWSMDRDWGYTF,few,TRBD1,TRBJ1-2,TRBV30
TGTGCCAGCAGTTACTCGAGCGGGAGGGCCTACAATGAGCAGTTCTTC,CASSYSSGRAYNEQFF,.,TRBD2,TRBJ2-1,TRBV6-5
TGTGCCAGCAGTCTTAGGTTTTTAGCTAACTATGGCTACACCTTC,CASSLRFLANYGYTF,.,.,TRBJ1-2,TRBV2
TGTGCCAGCTCACCACTCATCAGAGGGGAGCAGTACTTC,CASSPLIRGEQYF,.,.,TRBJ2-7,TRBV18
TGCAGCGTCGCCGGGACTAGCGGCACAGATACGCAGTATTTT,CSVAGTSGTDTQYF,.,TRBD2,TRBJ2-3,TRBV29-1
TGTGCCAGTACCCCGGCGGTCTATGGCTACACCTTC,CASTPAVYGYTF,.,.,TRBJ1-2,TRBV19
TGCGCCAGCGTACCACTAGCGGGAGTCGCAGATACGCAGTATTTT,CASVPLAGVADTQYF,.,TRBD2,TRBJ2-3,TRBV5-1
TGTGCCAGCAGCCCAGTGACTAGCACAGATACGCAGTATTTT,CASSPVTSTDTQYF,.,.,TRBJ2-3,TRBV11-2
TGCGCCAGCAGTGAGCTATTCACCGGGACAGACAACACCGGGGAGCTGTTTTTT,CASSELFTGTDNTGELFF,.,TRBD1,TRBJ2-2,TRBV10-1
TGTGCCAGCAGATACGAAAATGAGAACACTGAAGCTTTCTTT,CASRYENENTEAFF,.,.,TRBJ1-1,TRBV6-5
TGCGCCAGCAGCCAAGACAGGGGGCTCGCTGAAGCTTTCTTT,CASSQDRGLAEAFF,.,TRBD1,TRBJ1-1,TRBV4-1
TGTGCCAGCAGCCCCGGGACAGGGATGCGGGCTGAAGCTTTCTTT,CASSPGTGMRAEAFF,.,TRBD1,TRBJ1-1,TRBV7-4
TGTGCCAGCAGCCGCGGACTAGCGGGAGGCTACGAGCAGTACTTC,CASSRGLAGGYEQYF,once,TRBD2,TRBJ2-7,TRBV6-5
TGTGCCAGCAGTTCCTTTACTCCTAAAGAGACCCAGTACTTC,CASSSFTPKETQYF,.,.,TRBJ2-5,TRBV6-5
TGTGCCAGCAATAGCCGGGAATTCGGAAACACCATATATTTT,CASNSREFGNTIYF,.,.,TRBJ1-3,TRBV9
TGTGCCAGCAGTTTAGACGGGGACACTGAAGCTTTCTTT,CASSLDGDTEAFF,.,.,TRBJ1-1,TRBV28
TGTGCCAGCAGCCGGGACAGACCCTACTACGAGCAGTACTTC,CASSRDRPYYEQYF,.,TRBD1,TRBJ2-7,TRBV7-9
TGTGCCAGTAGTATTAGGCTAGCGGGAGGGTTCTACGAGCAGTACTTC,CASSIRLAGGFYEQYF,.,TRBD2,TRBJ2-7,TRBV19
TGTGCCAGCAGTATTGGGACTAGTTGGGCCACAGATACGCAGTATTTT,CASSIGTSWATDTQYF,.,TRBD2,TRBJ2-3,TRBV11-3
TGTGCCAGCAGCTTATCCGTAGGACTGAACACTGAAGCTTTCTTT,CASSLSVGLNTEAFF,.,.,TRBJ1-1,TRBV11-1
TGTGCCAGTAGTATCCCCTTGAATCGCAATCAGCCCCAGCATTTT,CASSIPLNRNQPQHF,.,.,TRBJ1-5,TRBV19
TGTGCCAGCAGCTTACTCGGGACTAGCGGGAGCATCGAGCAGTACTTC,CASSLLGTSGSIEQYF,.,TRBD2,TRBJ2-7,TRBV7-2
TGCAGTGCCCATTCCTACGAGCAGTACTTC,CSAHSYEQYF,few,.,TRBJ2-7,TRBV20-1
TGTGCCAGCAGCCAAGTTTCTCCGTCAGACGAGACAGGGAGGTTCCACGAGCAGTACTTC,CASSQVSPSDETGRFHEQYF,.,.,TRBJ2-7,TRBV14
TGTGCCAGCAGTACCACCGGGATTGGGGGTGAGCAGTTCTTC,CASSTTGIGGEQFF,.,.,TRBJ2-1,TRBV28
TGTGCCAGCAGTGAATTGGGGCCCTCCTACGAGCAGTACTTC,CASSELGPSYEQYF,.,.,TRBJ2-7,TRBV25-1
TGTGCCAGCAGCTTCTTTGGGGATTTTGGGGAAACTAATGAAAAACTGTTTTTT,CASSFFGDFGETNEKLFF,.,.,TRBJ1-4,TRBV5-6
TGTGCCAGCAGTTTAATTAGGAGGGCGGGAGGGCCCTCGGGTGAGCAGTTCTTC,CASSLIRRAGGPSGEQFF,.,TRBD2,TRBJ2-1,TRBV28
TGTGCCAGCAGTTCTCGGGTTACAGGGACCTCCTACGAGCAGTACTTC,CASSSRVTGTSYEQYF,.,.,TRBJ2-7,TRBV6-5
TGTGCCAGCAGTGAATATGGTTGGGGTGCGGAGACCCAGTACTTC,CASSEYGWGAETQYF,.,.,TRBJ2-5,TRBV25-1
TGCAGCGTTGAGGCTCACGAATATGGCTACACCTTC,CSVEAHEYGYTF,.,.,TRBJ1-2,TRBV29-1
TGTGCCAGCAGTTTCGGCAATCAGCCCCAGCATTTT,CASSFGNQPQHF,.,.,TRBJ1-5,TRBV28
TGTGCCATCAGTGGAACAGGGTGGGACACTGAAGCTTTCTTT,CAISGTGWDTEAFF,once,.,TRBJ1-1,TRBV10-3
TGTGCCAGCAGTTTAGGTCCGAGGGAAGAGACCCAGTACTTC,CASSLGPREETQYF,.,.,TRBJ2-5,TRBV28
TGCGCCAGCAGCTTGGATGCTGGGAACCCCGGGGAGCTGTTTTTT,CASSLDAGNPGELFF,.,.,TRBJ2-2,TRBV5-1
TGCGCCAGCAGCCAAGATTTGAACACTGCCCAGCCCCAGCATTTT,CASSQDLNTAQPQHF,once,.,TRBJ1-5,TRBV4-3
TGTGCCAGCAGCCTTACAGGGGTCCGGGGTAATGAGCAGTTCTTC,CASSLTGVRGNEQFF,.,TRBD1,TRBJ2-1,TRBV6-6
TGTGCCAGCACCCGGAACGGACAGGCCGGTCAGCCCCAGCATTTT,CASTRNGQAGQPQHF,.,TRBD1,TRBJ1-5,TRBV6-1
TGCGCCAGCAGTCCAAGGTCTAATTCGGGCGAGCAGTACTTC,CASSPRSNSGEQYF,.,.,TRBJ2-7,TRBV10-1
TGTGCCAGCAGCGGTGGGACAGGGGATTGGCAGCCCCAGCATTTT,CASSGGTGDWQPQHF,.,TRBD1,TRBJ1-5,TRBV7-2
TGTGCCAGTAGTCGAGGGGGGCTTAATGAGCAGTTCTTC,CASSRGGLNEQFF,.,.,TRBJ2-1,TRBV19
TGTGCCAGCAGCCACCTGACGGGCGGAAACTATGGCTACACCTTC,CASSHLTGGNYGYTF,once,.,TRBJ1-2,TRBV14
TGCAGCGTTGTGGGGCTCCCTTCGGGAAAAAACATTCAGTACTTC,CSVVGLPSGKNIQYF,.,.,TRBJ2-4,TRBV29-1
TGTGCCAGCAGTGAAGCGATTTTCGGGACTAGGGTCGGACGTGAGCAGTTCTTC,CASSEAIFGTRVGREQFF,few,TRBD2,TRBJ2-1,TRBV6-1
TGCGCCAGCAGCTTGGTTGTGGGGGACGAGCAGTACTTC,CASSLVVGDEQYF,.,.,TRBJ2-7,TRBV5-1
TGTGCCAGCAGCATAACCGGGACAGGATGGGAAAAACTGTTTTTT,CASSITGTGWEKLFF,.,TRBD1,TRBJ1-4,TRBV11-2
TGTGCCAGCAGTCCCCTCGACCTTCCTAGCAATGAGCAGTTCTTC,CASSPLDLPSNEQFF,once,.,TRBJ2-1,TRBV28
TGTGCCAGCACCCACGGGGGGCGGCCCTCCTACAATGAGCAGTTCTTC,CASTHGGRPSYNEQFF,.,.,TRBJ2-1,TRBV5-6
TGTGCCAGTAGTAAAGGGGGACTAGCGGGAGACTCCTACGAGCAGTACTTC,CASSKGGLAGDSYEQYF,.,TRBD2,TRBJ2-7,TRBV19
TGCGCCAGCAGCTTAGGGGGCAACTATGGCTACACCTTC,CASSLGGNYGYTF,.,TRBD1,TRBJ1-2,TRBV5-1
TGCGCCAGCAAACTAAACACCGGGGAGCTGTTTTTT,CASKLNTGELFF,.,.,TRBJ2-2,TRBV10-2
TGTGCCGGGGGGACAGGGTGGAGCTATGGCTACACCTTC,CAGGTGWSYGYTF,.,TRBD1,TRBJ1-2,TRBV6-1